Shown below are 32 T cell receptor beta chains from a single sample sequenced in a study of blood T cell repertoires in COVID-19. Measured with immunoSEQ multiplex PCR; TCRdb has only the in-frame clones, and not every one. The sample carries more than 250,000 clones, roughly 89% recorded once. What was sequenced was PBMCs or T cells enriched from blood (not recorded which). These receptors originate from a woman in her thirties or forties who had recovered from COVID-19.

V usage is TRBV9 and J usage is TRBJ1-2; 9 nucleotides align to TRBD1. This CDR3 spans 16 amino acids. Trimming removed 1 base from V and 8 bases from J; junction bases left unmatched: 12. Germline-derived CDR1 and CDR2 are SGDLS and YYNGEE. The CDR3 DNA reads TGTGCCAGCAGCGTAACTGATCCGGGACAGGGAGTCGGCTACACCTTC. Its translation is CASSVTDPGQGVGYTF.

The chain employs TRBV3-1 (or the pseudogene TRBV3-2) and TRBJ2-2; 7 bases fit TRBD1. The J segment lost 0 bases and the V segment lost 7 bases, leaving 8 bases of the junction unmatched. The CDR3 has 16 residues. Germline V lookup: CDR1 LGHDT, CDR2 YNNKEL (reference sequence). CDR3 nucleotides: TGTGCCAGCATTAACAGGGGTAGGTCGAACACCGGGGAGCTGTTTTTT. It encodes CASINRGRSNTGELFF.

Comment on this clone: This sample also contains other DNA sequences that code for the same CDR3. The chain is built from TRBV18 and TRBJ2-5; D may be TRBD1 (5 bases). CDR1 and CDR2 from the germline V gene are KGHSH and LQKENI. V lost 2 bases, J lost 3 bases, and 7 bases lay in between. The CDR3 has 13 residues. CDR3: CASSPVREETQYF. The CDR3, as DNA: TGTGCCAGCTCACCAGTCAGGGAAGAGACCCAGTACTTC. The variable domain in full, completed from reference TRBV18 and TRBJ2-5, reads NAGVMQNPRHLVRRRGQEARLRCSPMKGHSHVYWYRQLPEEGLKFMVYLQKENIIDESGMPKERFSAEFPKEGPSILRIQQVVRGDSAAYFCASSPVREETQYFGPGTRLLVL.

The chain carries TRBV10-1 and TRBJ2-4, with 9 bases identical to TRBD2. J gave up 0 bases and V 7 bases, and 4 bases lay outside the gene matches. The CDR3 sequence is 15 residues long. Germline loops: CDR1 WNHNN, CDR2 SYGVQD (reference sequence). The CDR3 is CASTLSGRAKNIQYF. Written as DNA, the CDR3 is TGCGCCAGCACCCTTAGCGGGAGAGCCAAAAACATTCAGTACTTC.

The rearrangement joins TRBV29-1 to TRBJ2-3, with D perhaps TRBD2 (6 bases). V was clipped by 4 bases and J by 2 bases, with 16 bases between them. This CDR3 has 15 residues. The germline CDR1 and CDR2 sequences are SQVTM and ANQGSEA. The CDR3 loop is CSVGRDPQTTDTQYF. CDR3 coding DNA: TGCAGCGTTGGGCGGGACCCGCAAACCACAGATACGCAGTATTTT.

The rearrangement uses TRBV28 and TRBJ1-5; tentative D call: TRBD1 (5 bases). Germline assignment: CDR1 MDHEN and CDR2 SYDVKM. The V end was cut by 6 bases, the J end by 3 bases, with 18 bases between. This CDR3 region has 16 residues. CDR3 DNA sequence: TGTGCCAGCAGCTCCGGGACGGAGGGGAACAATCAGCCCCAGCATTTT. Residues: CASSSGTEGNNQPQHF.

The CDR3 sequence is CASSALLAGGQNEQFF. The CDR3 nucleotides are TGTGCCAGCTCAGCCCTACTAGCGGGAGGGCAAAATGAGCAGTTCTTC. The rearrangement joins TRBV18 to TRBJ2-1; 13 positions agree with TRBD2. CDR1 is KGHSH, CDR2 LQKENI, per germline. With V trimmed by 5 bases and J by 7 bases, 8 bases remained unmatched. This CDR3 is built from 16 residues.

The CDR3 sequence is CASSMTWGGPDTQYF. In DNA, the CDR3 is TGCGCCAGCAGCATGACCTGGGGGGGGCCAGATACGCAGTATTTT. The chain combines TRBV5-1 with TRBJ2-3; weak D call: TRBD2 (7 bases). This CDR3 has 15 amino acids. The V gene's germline CDR1 is SGHRS and CDR2 YFSETQ. Between the trimmed V and J ends, which lost 4 bases and 4 bases, there was a span of 16 bases.

V usage is TRBV6-1 and J usage is TRBJ2-4; TRBD1 agrees at 7 bases. This CDR3 is built from 16 residues. V lost 3 bases to trimming and J lost 0 bases; unmatched junction nucleotides: 5. Germline V gene sequence: CDR1 MNHNS, CDR2 SASEGT. The CDR3 coding sequence is TGTGCCAGCAGTGACAAGGGGGCTGTAGCCAAAAACATTCAGTACTTC. Residues: CASSDKGAVAKNIQYF.

The rearrangement uses TRBV30 and TRBJ1-5; unclear D gene. Trimming removed 0 bases at V and 4 bases at J, with 22 bases between. This CDR3 has 18 amino acids. Germline V gene lookup returns CDR1 GTSNPN and CDR2 SVGIG (reference sequence). CDR3 DNA: TGTGCCTGGAGTGTACTCCCTCCGGCAGTCGGACTTAATCAGCCCCAGCATTTT. Amino acid sequence: CAWSVLPPAVGLNQPQHF.

V usage is TRBV7-9 and J usage is TRBJ2-1; D is possibly TRBD2 (6 bases). There are 16 residues in the CDR3. V was shortened by 5 bases and J by 6 bases, with 20 bases between the two germline ends. From germline, CDR1 is SEHNR and CDR2 FQNEAQ (reference sequence). The CDR3 nucleotides read TGTGCCAGCAGCCAGAGGTGGACGGGAGTGGCCAATGAGCAGTTCTTC. Protein: CASSQRWTGVANEQFF.

This rearrangement joins TRBV7-8 to TRBJ1-4, with 7 bases that match TRBD1. V gave up 3 bases and J gave up 10 bases; unmatched junction bases: 8. CDR3 size: 14 residues. Germline V gene data show CDR1 as SGHVS and CDR2 as FQNEAQ. The CDR3 loop is CASSLMTGSAKLFF. CDR3 in DNA: TGTGCCAGCAGCTTGATGACAGGGTCGGCAAAACTGTTTTTT.

CDR3 sequence: CASTPLYGYTF. The DNA for the CDR3 is TGTGCCAGTACCCCTTTGTATGGCTACACCTTC. The rearrangement links TRBV19 to TRBJ1-2; unclear D gene. Germline lookup yields CDR1 LNHDA and CDR2 SQIVND (reference sequence). Trimming stripped 7 bases from V and 5 bases from J, with 8 bases between. The CDR3 is 11 residues long.

The chain has TRBV19 and TRBJ2-7, with 7 bases aligning to TRBD1. Trimming removed 4 bases from V and 6 bases from J; junction bases left unmatched: 3. Germline V lookup: CDR1 LNHDA, CDR2 SQIVND (reference sequence). The CDR3 has 12 amino acids. As DNA, the CDR3 is TGTGCCAGTAGTACACGACAGGGCGAGCAGTACTTC. Its translation: CASSTRQGEQYF.

This chain connects TRBV7-9 to TRBJ2-1, with TRBD2 as a possible D gene (5 bases). V lost 11 bases and J 7 bases, leaving 33 bases between the germline ends. Germline CDR1 is SEHNR and CDR2 is FQNEAQ (reference sequence). The CDR3 sequence is 18 residues long. The CDR3 reads CAGNVPRGNLLGNNEQFF. CDR3 DNA: TGTGCCGGGAACGTGCCACGAGGGAATCTACTAGGGAATAATGAGCAGTTCTTC. Combining the CDR3 with reference TRBV7-9 and TRBJ2-1 gives the whole variable domain DTGVSQNPRHKITKRGQNVTFRCDPISEHNRLYWYRQTLGQGPEFLTYFQNEAQLEKSRLLSDRFSAERPKGSFSTLEIQRTEQGDSAMYLCAGNVPRGNLLGNNEQFFGPGTRLTVL.

This clone was seen just once. V gene TRBV18 combines with J gene TRBJ1-2; TRBD1 matches 8 bases. The CDR3 sequence is 14 residues long. V was pared by 3 bases and J by 7 bases, with 7 bases of the junction left unmatched. Germline V gives CDR1 KGHSH, CDR2 LQKENI. Here the CDR3 reads CASSPDREGRGYTF. CDR3 DNA: TGTGCCAGCTCACCGGACAGGGAGGGCCGTGGCTACACCTTC.

The chain joins TRBV28 to TRBJ2-1; 10 nucleotides align to TRBD2. Unmatched junction bases numbered 13, after V lost 8 bases and J lost 9 bases. Germline assignment: CDR1 MDHEN and CDR2 SYDVKM. The CDR3 consists of 15 residues. The CDR3 loop is CASASAGGPSSEQFF. In DNA form, the CDR3 reads TGTGCCAGCGCGTCAGCGGGAGGGCCGAGTAGTGAGCAGTTCTTC.

In DNA, the CDR3 is TGTGCCAGCAGCTTAGGAGGGGGCGATGAAAAACTGTTTTTT. It specifies CASSLGGGDEKLFF. This sequence joins TRBV7-9 and TRBJ1-4, with 7 bases lining up with TRBD1. CDR1 and CDR2 (germline): SEHNR, FQNEAQ (reference sequence). The CDR3 runs to 14 residues. The ends lost 1 base at V and 6 bases at J; junction bases unmatched: 2.

The J gene is TRBJ1-5, the V gene TRBV6-5; a weak D match, TRBD1 (5 bases). Trimming shortened V by 0 bases and J by 6 bases, and 12 bases separated the two germline ends. The CDR3 sequence is 15 residues long. CDR1 is MNHEY, CDR2 SVGAGI, per germline. The CDR3, as DNA: TGTGCCAGCAGTTACTCGCCACAGGTTGGTCAGCCCCAGCATTTT. This encodes CASSYSPQVGQPQHF.

The rearrangement joins TRBV6-1 to TRBJ2-1, with 12 bases fitting TRBD2. There are 16 residues in the CDR3. Trimming cost V 4 bases and J 4 bases; bases outside gene matches: 5. Germline V gene data show CDR1 as MNHNS and CDR2 as SASEGT. The chain's CDR3 is CASSGTSGTTYNEQFF. Written as DNA, the CDR3 is TGTGCCAGCAGTGGGACTAGCGGGACCACTTACAATGAGCAGTTCTTC.

The J gene is TRBJ1-1, the V gene TRBV6-5, with 8 bases that match TRBD1. After removal of 6 bases from V and 0 bases from J, the junction contained 3 bases not matched to a gene. The CDR3 has 14 amino acids. Germline CDR1 and CDR2: MNHEY and SVGAGI. CDR3 in DNA: TGTGCCAGCAGGGGGGACAGGATGAACACTGAAGCTTTCTTT. This codes for CASRGDRMNTEAFF.

V is TRBV18 and J is TRBJ2-4; 8 nucleotides match TRBD2. The germline CDR1 and CDR2 sequences are KGHSH and LQKENI. J lost 8 bases, V lost 6 bases, and 12 bases had no gene match. The CDR3 contains 15 residues. The CDR3 nucleotides are TGTGCCAGCTCGCGCTCAGCGGGGGAGGGGGACATTCAGTACTTC. Residues: CASSRSAGEGDIQYF.

The chain uses TRBV6-6 and TRBJ2-5; 15 bases are a match to TRBD2. The CDR3 runs 16 residues. The germline CDR1 and CDR2 sequences are MNHNY and SVGAGI (reference sequence). The V and J ends lost 4 bases and 5 bases, in that order; junction bases with no gene match: 5. CDR3 coding DNA: TGTGCCAGCAGTTCCGGGACTAGCGGGAGGTTGGAGACCCAGTACTTC. It yields the protein CASSSGTSGRLETQYF.

CDR3 DNA: TGTGCCAGCAGTGTCCCGGGTAGCACAGATACGCAGTATTTT. The encoded protein is CASSVPGSTDTQYF. V gene TRBV2 combines with J gene TRBJ2-3; no firm D call. CDR3 size: 14 residues. Germline CDR1 is SNHLY and CDR2 is FYNNEI. The ends were cut back, 4 bases at V and 0 bases at J, with 8 bases in the middle. The full variable domain, completed using reference TRBV2 and TRBJ2-3, is EPEVTQTPSHQVTQMGQEVILRCVPISNHLYFYWYRQILGQKVEFLVSFYNNEISEKSEIFDDQFSVERPDGSNFTLKIRSTKLEDSAMYFCASSVPGSTDTQYFGPGTRLTVL.

The chain has TRBV5-1 and TRBJ1-4; the match to TRBD1 covers 7 bases. With V trimmed by 5 bases and J by 7 bases, 8 bases remained unmatched. The CDR3 covers 14 residues. The germline V gene encodes CDR1 SGHRS and CDR2 YFSETQ. CDR3 in DNA: TGCGCCAGCAGACTCGGGACAGCGAGTGAAAAACTGTTTTTT. It codes for CASRLGTASEKLFF.

In its sample, this clone was seen a few times. The chain combines TRBV13 with TRBJ2-1; 8 bases align to TRBD2. This CDR3 is 13 amino acids long. CDR1 is PRHDT, CDR2 FYEKMQ, per germline (reference sequence). V lost 7 bases, J lost 8 bases, and 7 bases stayed unmatched. The CDR3 coding sequence is TGTGCCAGCAATGGGGCGGGAGGCTATGAGCAGTTCTTC. Its protein product is CASNGAGGYEQFF.

This clone was observed once. The V gene is TRBV30, the J gene TRBJ1-4; possibly TRBD1 for D (5 bases). The CDR3 runs 15 residues. Germline CDR1 GTSNPN, CDR2 SVGIG (reference sequence). Trimming left V 1 base short and J 11 bases short, with 20 bases between. CDR3 residues: CAWSGVGVRGSKLFF. The CDR3 nucleotides are TGTGCCTGGAGTGGCGTGGGTGTAAGGGGAAGCAAACTGTTTTTT.

The chain uses TRBV30 and TRBJ1-3; TRBD1 is a possible D gene (5 bases). The CDR3 loop spans 15 amino acids. CDR1 GTSNPN and CDR2 SVGIG come from the germline V gene (reference sequence). The V and J ends lost 0 bases and 1 base respectively, with 10 bases between them. The CDR3 nucleotides read TGTGCCTGGAGTGTAAGACGGGGGTCTGGAAACACCATATATTTT. This gives the protein CAWSVRRGSGNTIYF.

The rearrangement uses TRBV10-3 and TRBJ2-7, with 12 bases matching TRBD2. V lost 11 bases, J lost 4 bases, and 9 bases stayed unmatched. In germline, CDR1 is ENHRY, CDR2 SYGVKD. This CDR3 is built from 14 residues. The CDR3 sequence: CAATSGSWGYEQYF. CDR3 coding DNA: TGTGCCGCGACTAGCGGGAGCTGGGGTTACGAGCAGTACTTC.

CDR3 bases: TGTGCCAGCAGCGACCCAGGGGGTGGCCACTACGACGAGCAGTACTTC. Encoded protein: CASSDPGGGHYDEQYF. The rearrangement joins TRBV28 to TRBJ2-7, with 7 bases that match TRBD1. With 6 bases clipped from V and 5 bases from J, the junction kept 16 bases outside the gene matches. Germline V gene data show CDR1 as MDHEN and CDR2 as SYDVKM. The CDR3 has 16 amino acids.

The genes are TRBV24-1 and TRBJ2-1; TRBD2 agrees at 10 bases. CDR3 length: 18 amino acids. The germline V gene has CDR1 KGHDR and CDR2 SFDVKD. Trimming removed 4 bases from V and 0 bases from J; junction bases left unmatched: 8. CDR3 in DNA: TGTGCCACCAGTGACCCGTCGCAGCGGGAGGGCTCCTACAATGAGCAGTTCTTC. It translates to CATSDPSQREGSYNEQFF.

V is TRBV19 and J is TRBJ1-6; D is unresolved. The V end was cut by 3 bases, the J end by 5 bases, with 17 bases between. Germline V gives CDR1 LNHDA, CDR2 SQIVND (reference sequence). The CDR3 totals 17 residues. The CDR3 region is CASSIPPRRGNNSPLHF. The CDR3 coding sequence is TGTGCCAGTAGTATCCCCCCCCGGAGAGGGAATAATTCACCCCTCCACTTT.